What follows are 10 T cell receptor beta chains derived from one specimen sequenced in a study of blood T cell repertoires in COVID-19. TCRdb keeps only in-frame clones here, not all; method: immunoSEQ multiplex PCR. The sample shows fewer than 450,000 clones, approximately 91% of them seen only once. Material: PBMCs or T cells enriched from blood (not recorded which). Receptors originate from a woman in her thirties or forties with acute COVID-19.

The chain employs TRBV7-2 and TRBJ2-3, with D possibly TRBD1 on 5 matching bases. From germline, CDR1 is SGHTA and CDR2 FQGNSA. The CDR3 has 15 amino acids. The V gene lost 5 bases and the J gene lost 2 bases, with 14 bases spanning the gap. CDR3 region: CASSPDRKITDTQYF. For the CDR3, the DNA is TGTGCCAGCAGCCCCGACAGAAAAATCACAGATACGCAGTATTTT.

The V call is TRBV9, the J call TRBJ2-3; 8 positions agree with TRBD2. Germline values: CDR1 SGDLS, CDR2 YYNGEE. CDR3 size: 14 residues. The V gene end was trimmed by 0 bases and the J gene end by 10 bases; junction bases not matched to a gene: 7. The CDR3: CASSVVTSGAAQYF. CDR3 nucleotides: TGTGCCAGCAGCGTAGTCACTAGCGGTGCGGCGCAGTATTTT.

V usage is TRBV7-6 and J usage is TRBJ2-7, with TRBD1 identical over 8 bases. The CDR3 runs to 15 residues. Germline values: CDR1 SGHVS, CDR2 FNYEAQ. With 5 bases clipped from V and 7 bases from J, the junction kept 13 bases outside the gene matches. The CDR3 nucleotides read TGTGCCAGCAGCGCCCGGACAGGGTCCACCTGGGAGCAGTACTTC. Its translation is CASSARTGSTWEQYF.

This clone was observed many times. The chain couples TRBV3-1 (or the pseudogene TRBV3-2) to TRBJ1-2; D not resolved. This CDR3 spans 16 amino acids. The germline V gene has CDR1 LGHDT and CDR2 YNNKEL (reference sequence). Trimming cost V 0 bases and J 2 bases, with 13 bases left between them. CDR3 sequence reads: CASSQDGETENYGYTF. The CDR3 nucleotides read TGTGCCAGCAGCCAAGACGGGGAGACGGAGAACTATGGCTACACCTTC.

Points on this clone: At the DNA level, this CDR3 is encoded by other sequences in the same sample as well. V usage is TRBV5-1 and J usage is TRBJ1-2, with 8 bases identical to TRBD1. CDR3 length: 14 amino acids. The J segment lost 4 bases and the V segment lost 2 bases, leaving 4 bases of the junction unmatched. Germline CDR1 reads SGHRS; CDR2 reads YFSETQ. The DNA for the CDR3 is TGCGCCAGCAGCTTAGCCGACAGGGGCTATGGCTACACCTTC. Amino acid sequence: CASSLADRGYGYTF.

The rearrangement uses TRBV4-1 and TRBJ1-1, with 9 nucleotides matching TRBD1. Germline-derived CDR1 and CDR2 are MGHRA and YSYEKL. V lost 6 bases, J lost 4 bases, and 6 bases stayed unmatched. CDR3 length: 14 amino acids. The CDR3 DNA follows: TGCGCCAGCAGGGGACAGGGTCAGGGCACTGAAGCTTTCTTT. Translating gives CASRGQGQGTEAFF.

The DNA for the CDR3 is TGTGCCAGCGGTAAACTAGCGACCTACGAGCAGTACTTC. The encoded protein is CASGKLATYEQYF. This chain connects TRBV6-5 to TRBJ2-7, with TRBD2 matching over 7 bases. Trimming took 8 bases from V and 2 from J; bases not matched to a gene: 6. CDR1 and CDR2 from the germline V gene are MNHEY and SVGAGI. This CDR3 spans 13 amino acids.

This CDR3 is CASSEYRNTEAFF. CDR3 coding DNA: TGTGCCAGCAGTGAGTACAGAAACACTGAAGCTTTCTTT. J is TRBJ1-1 and V is TRBV2; no clear D gene. Germline values: CDR1 SNHLY, CDR2 FYNNEI. Trimming took off 3 bases at V and 2 bases at J, with 7 bases between the two ends. This CDR3 spans 13 amino acids.

Only a few counts were recorded for this clone. In nucleotides, the CDR3 is TGTGCCAGTAGTATATTGGGGCCGGGTTCGAATTCACCCCTCCACTTT. Its protein product is CASSILGPGSNSPLHF. V usage is TRBV19 and J usage is TRBJ1-6; D might be TRBD1 (5 bases). Germline-derived CDR1 and CDR2 are LNHDA and SQIVND (reference sequence). The CDR3 has 16 residues. The V end was cut by 2 bases, the J end by 7 bases, with 15 bases between.

This clone occurred once. V gene TRBV14 combines with J gene TRBJ1-2, with D unresolved. Germline V CDR1 and CDR2: SGHDN, FVKESK. This CDR3 is built from 13 residues. The V and J ends lost 2 bases and 2 bases respectively, with 6 bases between them. DNA for the CDR3: TGTGCCAGCAGCCAAAACACAAACTATGGCTACACCTTC. It translates to CASSQNTNYGYTF.